The 4 T cell receptor beta chains below all came from one sample that was sequenced in a study of cytomegalovirus exposure and HLA in healthy donors. The PCR ran on 60 Vbeta and 13 Jbeta primers. Method: immunoSEQ multiplex PCR; TCRdb's copy keeps in-frame clones and lacks some. Among roughly 300,000 clones listed, roughly 85% were seen once. What was sequenced was PBMCs. The receptor source for this set is a man between 40 and 49 years old in good health and CMV-seropositive.

The chain has TRBV23-1 and TRBJ2-5; D is unclear. TRBV23-1 belongs to the ORF category, with a function that is uncertain. Trimming stripped 3 bases from V and 5 bases from J, with 10 bases between. This CDR3 contains 13 residues. The CDR3 loop reads CASSQAVVETQYF. The CDR3 bases are TGCGCCAGCAGTCAGGCGGTGGTGGAGACCCAGTACTTC.

V is TRBV10-1 and J is TRBJ1-4; D is unresolved. The CDR3 has 18 residues. In germline, CDR1 is WNHNN, CDR2 SYGVQD (reference sequence). Trimming left V 6 bases short and J 0 bases short, with 20 bases between. The CDR3: CASRGSGFSGATNEKLFF. CDR3 nucleotides: TGCGCCAGCAGGGGATCGGGCTTCAGCGGGGCAACTAATGAAAAACTGTTTTTT.

This clone has just a few counts. This chain connects TRBV5-1 to TRBJ2-7; D may be TRBD1 (5 bases). The CDR3 contains 13 residues. V was shortened by 1 base and J by 4 bases, with 9 bases between the two germline ends. CDR1 SGHRS and CDR2 YFSETQ come from the germline V gene. The CDR3 here is CASSLNQGYEQYF. In DNA form, the CDR3 reads TGCGCCAGCAGCTTGAACCAGGGTTACGAGCAGTACTTC.

The rearrangement uses TRBV29-1 and TRBJ2-5; 7 nucleotides agree with TRBD1. Per the germline V gene, CDR1 is SQVTM and CDR2 is ANQGSEA. V lost 4 bases to trimming and J lost 7 bases; unmatched junction nucleotides: 9. The CDR3 covers 13 residues. The CDR3 here is CSVVMGQSRTQYF. CDR3 coding DNA: TGCAGCGTTGTGATGGGACAGTCTAGGACCCAGTACTTC. Full variable domain (rest looked up from reference TRBV29-1 and TRBJ2-5): SAVISQKPSRDICQRGTSLTIQCQVDSQVTMMFWYRQQPGQSLTLIATANQGSEATYESGFVIDKFPISRPNLTFSTLTVSNMSPEDSSIYLCSVVMGQSRTQYFGPGTRLLVL.